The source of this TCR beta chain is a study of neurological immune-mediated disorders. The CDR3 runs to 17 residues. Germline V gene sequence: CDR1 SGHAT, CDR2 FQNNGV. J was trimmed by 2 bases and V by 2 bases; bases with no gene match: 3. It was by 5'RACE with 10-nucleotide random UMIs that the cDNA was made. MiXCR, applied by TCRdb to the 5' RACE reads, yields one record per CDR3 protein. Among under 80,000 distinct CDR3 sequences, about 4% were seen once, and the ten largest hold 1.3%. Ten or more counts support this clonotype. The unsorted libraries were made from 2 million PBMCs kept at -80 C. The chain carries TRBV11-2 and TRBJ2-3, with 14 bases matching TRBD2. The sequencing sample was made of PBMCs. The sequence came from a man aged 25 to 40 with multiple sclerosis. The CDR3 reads CASSLWTSGGYTDTQYF. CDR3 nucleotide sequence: TGTGCCAGCAGCTTATGGACTAGCGGGGGGTACACAGATACGCAGTATTTT.